This entry lists 15 T cell receptor beta chains sequenced from one sample in a study of blood T cell repertoires in COVID-19. The method was immunoSEQ multiplex PCR; TCRdb's version includes in-frame clones alone and lacks a portion of them. The sample has approximately 500,000 clones, approximately 88% seen once. Sequences were obtained from PBMCs or T cells enriched from blood (not recorded which). These TCRs come from a middle-aged woman who had recovered from COVID-19.

The V call is TRBV29-1, the J call TRBJ1-4, with D possibly TRBD1 on 6 matching bases. V was shortened by 7 bases and J by 8 bases, with 17 bases between the two germline ends. This CDR3 has 13 amino acids. In germline, CDR1 is SQVTM, CDR2 ANQGSEA. The CDR3 DNA is TGCAGCGCCATTCCAGGGGTGGGCGAAAAACTGTTTTTT. Translated: CSAIPGVGEKLFF. The full variable domain, rest sourced from reference TRBV29-1 and TRBJ1-4, is SAVISQKPSRDICQRGTSLTIQCQVDSQVTMMFWYRQQPGQSLTLIATANQGSEATYESGFVIDKFPISRPNLTFSTLTVSNMSPEDSSIYLCSAIPGVGEKLFFGSGTQLSVL.

The chain recombines TRBV5-6 with TRBJ2-1, with 7 bases aligning to TRBD2. This CDR3 spans 15 amino acids. After removal of 4 bases from V and 2 bases from J, the junction contained 6 bases not matched to a gene. The germline CDR1 and CDR2 sequences are SGHDT and YYEEEE. Written as DNA, the CDR3 is TGTGCCAGCAGCCGACTTAGCGGGCCCTACAATGAGCAGTTCTTC. The encoded protein is CASSRLSGPYNEQFF.

As concerns this clone: The junction and the germline gene differ at one end; a read error may be behind it. V usage is TRBV11-2 and J usage is TRBJ2-1; tentatively, D is TRBD2 (6 bases). Per the germline V gene, CDR1 is SGHAT and CDR2 is FQNNGV. The CDR3 spans 15 residues. The CDR3 reads CASSLLGGWYSEQFF. CDR3 DNA sequence: TGTGCCAGCAGCTTACTTGGAGGGTGGTACAGTGAGCAGTTCTTC. Using reference TRBV11-2 and TRBJ2-1 for the parts outside the CDR3, the full variable domain is EAGVAQSPRYKIIEKRQSVAFWCNPISGHATLYWYQQILGQGPKLLIQFQNNGVVDDSQLPKDRFSAERLKGVDSTLKIQPAKLEDSAVYLCASSLLGGWYSEQFFGPGTRLTVL.

This sequence joins TRBV4-1 and TRBJ2-7, with 7 nucleotides matching TRBD1. With 5 bases clipped from V and 0 bases from J, the junction kept 10 bases outside the gene matches. Germline assignment: CDR1 MGHRA and CDR2 YSYEKL. This CDR3 contains 16 residues. The CDR3 sequence: CASSIRQGPSSYEQYF. CDR3 nucleotide sequence: TGCGCCAGCAGCATCCGACAGGGCCCGAGCTCCTACGAGCAGTACTTC.

Comment on this clone: The same CDR3 arises from other DNA sequences in this sample as well. V usage is TRBV30 and J usage is TRBJ1-5; D not resolved. The germline V and J ends were trimmed by 0 bases and 4 bases, with 7 bases remaining between them. The CDR3 has 13 amino acids. Germline CDR1 and CDR2: GTSNPN and SVGIG (reference sequence). The CDR3 here is CAWSVRENQPQHF. The CDR3 region has the DNA TGTGCCTGGAGTGTGAGGGAAAATCAGCCCCAGCATTTT.

This clone was detected only once. The chain carries TRBV12-3 or TRBV12-4 and TRBJ1-2; the D is unclear. Trimming removed 5 bases from V and 4 bases from J, with 8 bases in between. The CDR3 loop spans 12 amino acids. The CDR3 DNA sequence: TGTGCCAGCAGTCCCAACACCTATGGCTACACCTTC. Residues: CASSPNTYGYTF.

With respect to this clone: The junction shows a germline mismatch at one end, possibly a read error. The V gene is TRBV7-7, the J gene TRBJ2-5; 8 nucleotides match TRBD1. The CDR3 totals 13 residues. Germline V gene sequence: CDR1 SSHAT, CDR2 FNYEAQ (reference sequence). The CDR3 DNA follows: TGTGCTAGCAGCTTAGGACAGGGTCAGACCCAGTACTTC. This gives the protein CASSLGQGQTQYF.

Points on this clone: Other nucleotide sequences in the sample specify the same CDR3. This chain connects TRBV29-1 to TRBJ1-1; 7 positions match TRBD1. Germline-derived CDR1 and CDR2 are SQVTM and ANQGSEA. This CDR3 region has 12 residues. V lost 7 bases and J lost 1; bases outside the gene matches: 3. As DNA, the CDR3 is TGCAGCGCTCAGGGGGGGAACACTGAAGCTTTCTTT. It specifies CSAQGGNTEAFF.

This sequence joins TRBV5-6 and TRBJ2-1; D is perhaps TRBD1 (6 bases). V lost 4 bases and J lost 1, with 18 bases in between. This CDR3 region has 17 residues. CDR1 SGHDT and CDR2 YYEEEE come from the germline V gene. CDR3 loop: CASSPGTFPRSYNEQFF. The CDR3 coding sequence is TGTGCCAGCAGCCCCGGGACATTCCCGAGGTCCTACAATGAGCAGTTCTTC.

The V gene is TRBV29-1, the J gene TRBJ1-1; D not certain. Germline assignment: CDR1 SQVTM and CDR2 ANQGSEA. The CDR3 has 12 residues. V dropped 3 bases and J dropped 3 bases, with 8 bases sitting between them. DNA for the CDR3: TGCAGCGTTGATACGGGGTACACTGAAGCTTTCTTT. It is translated as CSVDTGYTEAFF.

Details on this clone: Distinct nucleotide sequences in the sample also encode this CDR3. The chain combines TRBV29-1 with TRBJ1-5; a possible D gene is TRBD1 (5 bases). Germline loops: CDR1 SQVTM, CDR2 ANQGSEA. The CDR3 runs 13 residues. V was pared by 3 bases and J by 4 bases, with 10 bases between. The CDR3 is CSVESDSNQPQHF. The CDR3 DNA is TGCAGCGTTGAGTCTGACAGTAATCAGCCCCAGCATTTT.

The CDR3 protein is CASSLDRVLAGELFF. The DNA for the CDR3 is TGCGCCAGCAGCTTGGACAGGGTACTCGCCGGGGAGCTGTTTTTT. The rearrangement uses TRBV5-1 and TRBJ2-2, with a possible D match to TRBD1 (6 bases). Germline CDR1 is SGHRS and CDR2 is YFSETQ. V was cut by 0 bases and J by 6 bases, with 12 bases left in between. The CDR3 has 15 residues.

This chain links TRBV9 with TRBJ1-3, with 7 bases lining up with TRBD1. The CDR3 has 16 amino acids. V was clipped by 2 bases and J by 2 bases; unmatched bases: 7. Germline lookup yields CDR1 SGDLS and CDR2 YYNGEE. The CDR3 DNA reads as TGTGCCAGCAGCGTCGGACAGGCGGTGACTGGAAACACCATATATTTT. This sequence encodes CASSVGQAVTGNTIYF.

The V gene is TRBV29-1, the J gene TRBJ2-1; TRBD2 matches at 13 bases. The germline V gene has CDR1 SQVTM and CDR2 ANQGSEA. The CDR3 covers 14 residues. The J segment lost 8 bases and the V segment lost 6 bases, leaving 7 bases of the junction unmatched. In DNA form, the CDR3 reads TGCAGCGTCCGAGGGACTAGCGGGAACCATGAGCAGTTCTTC. Translating gives CSVRGTSGNHEQFF.

The genes are TRBV27 and TRBJ2-5; D may be TRBD1 (5 bases). Germline loops: CDR1 MNHEY, CDR2 SMNVEV (reference sequence). The CDR3 consists of 14 residues. V dropped 3 bases and J dropped 0 bases, with 8 bases sitting between them. DNA for the CDR3: TGTGCCAGCAGTTTGTCCAGGGACCAAGAGACCCAGTACTTC. Encoded protein: CASSLSRDQETQYF.